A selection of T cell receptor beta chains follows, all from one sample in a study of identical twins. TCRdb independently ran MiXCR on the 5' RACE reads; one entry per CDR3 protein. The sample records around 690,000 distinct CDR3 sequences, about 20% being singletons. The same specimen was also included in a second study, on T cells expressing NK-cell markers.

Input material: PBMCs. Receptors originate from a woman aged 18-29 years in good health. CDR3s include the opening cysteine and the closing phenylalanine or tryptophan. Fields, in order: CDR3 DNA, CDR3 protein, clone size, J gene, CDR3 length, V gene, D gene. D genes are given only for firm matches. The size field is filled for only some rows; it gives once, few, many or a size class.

CDR3nt: TGCGCCAGCAGCCAAGAGGAGGGTGCGGGACGAGGGACGCAGTATTTT
CDR3aa: CASSQEEGAGRGTQYF
abundance: .
j_gene: TRBJ2-3
len: 16
v_gene: TRBV4-3
d_gene: .

CDR3nt: TGCAGCGTTGAAACTTCAAGGGGGCGAGAAAACACCATATATTTT
CDR3aa: CSVETSRGRENTIYF
abundance: many
j_gene: TRBJ1-3
len: 15
v_gene: TRBV29-1
d_gene: TRBD1

CDR3nt: TGTGCCAGCAGTACCGGGACTAGCGGGAGGGCCTTCTACGAGCAGTACTTC
CDR3aa: CASSTGTSGRAFYEQYF
abundance: .
j_gene: TRBJ2-7
len: 17
v_gene: TRBV28
d_gene: TRBD2

CDR3nt: TGTGCCAGCAGTCGACATTCGGATCCCGGGGAGCTGTTTTTT
CDR3aa: CASSRHSDPGELFF
abundance: .
j_gene: TRBJ2-2
len: 14
v_gene: TRBV6-1
d_gene: .

CDR3nt: TGTGCCAGCAGGGCGGGCCTCTCTGGGGCCAACGTCCTGACTTTC
CDR3aa: CASRAGLSGANVLTF
abundance: .
j_gene: TRBJ2-6
len: 15
v_gene: TRBV16
d_gene: .

CDR3nt: TGTGCCAGCAGCTTAGTCAACGGAGGGGGAACAGATACGCAGTATTTT
CDR3aa: CASSLVNGGGTDTQYF
abundance: .
j_gene: TRBJ2-3
len: 16
v_gene: TRBV7-9
d_gene: .

CDR3nt: TGTGCCACCAGTGCCGGGACTAGCGGATCCCTTCAAGAGACCCAGTACTTC
CDR3aa: CATSAGTSGSLQETQYF
abundance: .
j_gene: TRBJ2-5
len: 17
v_gene: TRBV24-1
d_gene: TRBD2

CDR3nt: TGTGCCAGCACTCGGACTAGCGGGTCCGCAGAGACCCAGTACTTC
CDR3aa: CASTRTSGSAETQYF
abundance: few
j_gene: TRBJ2-5
len: 15
v_gene: TRBV9
d_gene: TRBD2

CDR3nt: TGTGCCAGCAGCTCCCGAGGTCTAGCGGGAACCTCCTACAATGAGCAGTTCTTC
CDR3aa: CASSSRGLAGTSYNEQFF
abundance: few
j_gene: TRBJ2-1
len: 18
v_gene: TRBV7-6
d_gene: TRBD2

CDR3nt: TGCGCCAGCAGCTTGGTCAACTCACGCACAGATACGCAGTATTTT
CDR3aa: CASSLVNSRTDTQYF
abundance: .
j_gene: TRBJ2-3
len: 15
v_gene: TRBV5-1
d_gene: .

CDR3nt: TGTGCCAGCAGTACGCCCGGGACAGGGGGTCACGAGCAGTACTTC
CDR3aa: CASSTPGTGGHEQYF
abundance: many
j_gene: TRBJ2-7
len: 15
v_gene: TRBV6-1
d_gene: TRBD1

CDR3nt: TGCAGTGCTAGCAGACTAGCGGGAATCTACGAGCAGTACTTC
CDR3aa: CSASRLAGIYEQYF
abundance: few
j_gene: TRBJ2-7
len: 14
v_gene: TRBV20-1
d_gene: TRBD2

CDR3nt: TGTGCCATCAGCGAGGGGATTGCAGGGGGCTACGAGCAGTACTTC
CDR3aa: CAISEGIAGGYEQYF
abundance: many
j_gene: TRBJ2-7
len: 15
v_gene: TRBV10-3
d_gene: TRBD1

CDR3nt: TGTGCCAGCGGAGACCGGAGCTCTGGGGCCAACGTCCTGACTTTC
CDR3aa: CASGDRSSGANVLTF
abundance: few
j_gene: TRBJ2-6
len: 15
v_gene: TRBV6-2/TRBV6-3
d_gene: .

CDR3nt: TGTGCCAGCAGCTATGATAGCGGGAGCTACAATGAGCAGTTCTTC
CDR3aa: CASSYDSGSYNEQFF
abundance: many
j_gene: TRBJ2-1
len: 15
v_gene: TRBV7-2
d_gene: TRBD2

CDR3nt: TGCGCCAGCAGCTTTAGGGATGCCGGGGAGCTGTTTTTT
CDR3aa: CASSFRDAGELFF
abundance: many
j_gene: TRBJ2-2
len: 13
v_gene: TRBV5-1
d_gene: .

CDR3nt: TGCGCCAGCAGAACAGGGGTAGGGACTGAAGCTTTCTTT
CDR3aa: CASRTGVGTEAFF
abundance: .
j_gene: TRBJ1-1
len: 13
v_gene: TRBV10-2
d_gene: TRBD1

CDR3nt: TGCGCCAGCAGCGGGGTTGCGGGAAACACCATATATTTT
CDR3aa: CASSGVAGNTIYF
abundance: .
j_gene: TRBJ1-3
len: 13
v_gene: TRBV4-1
d_gene: .

CDR3nt: TGCGCCAGCAGCTTGGCATTCGGGACAGCTAGCGGGGAGCTGTTTTTT
CDR3aa: CASSLAFGTASGELFF
abundance: few
j_gene: TRBJ2-2
len: 16
v_gene: TRBV5-1
d_gene: TRBD1

CDR3nt: TGTGCCAGCAGTTTCCCCTTACCAGATACGCAGTATTTT
CDR3aa: CASSFPLPDTQYF
abundance: few
j_gene: TRBJ2-3
len: 13
v_gene: TRBV6-6
d_gene: .

CDR3nt: TGCGCCAGCAGCTCCCATGGGGGGCCTAGCGGGAGGCGACAGATGTACAATGAGCAGTTCTTC
CDR3aa: CASSSHGGPSGRRQMYNEQFF
abundance: few
j_gene: TRBJ2-1
len: 21
v_gene: TRBV5-1
d_gene: TRBD2

CDR3nt: TGTGCCAGCAGGGGGGACAGCCAGCTTTATGGCTACACCTTC
CDR3aa: CASRGDSQLYGYTF
abundance: few
j_gene: TRBJ1-2
len: 14
v_gene: TRBV6-1
d_gene: TRBD1

CDR3nt: TGCAGCTGGGGCGGTGAGCAGTTCTTC
CDR3aa: CSWGGEQFF
abundance: few
j_gene: TRBJ2-1
len: 9
v_gene: TRBV20-1
d_gene: .

CDR3nt: TGTGCCAGCAGTTCGGACGGAAGATATGGCTACACCTTC
CDR3aa: CASSSDGRYGYTF
abundance: .
j_gene: TRBJ1-2
len: 13
v_gene: TRBV6-5
d_gene: .

CDR3nt: TGCAGCGTTGACACAGGGGGTTACACTGAAGCTTTCTTT
CDR3aa: CSVDTGGYTEAFF
abundance: .
j_gene: TRBJ1-1
len: 13
v_gene: TRBV29-1
d_gene: TRBD1

CDR3nt: TGTGCCAGCAGTCCGCGGTATGGGGAGCTGTTTTTT
CDR3aa: CASSPRYGELFF
abundance: few
j_gene: TRBJ2-2
len: 12
v_gene: TRBV12-3/TRBV12-4
d_gene: .

CDR3nt: TGCAGTGTACCAGGTCGGTCCAGCACAGATACGCAGTATTTT
CDR3aa: CSVPGRSSTDTQYF
abundance: few
j_gene: TRBJ2-3
len: 14
v_gene: TRBV20-1
d_gene: .

CDR3nt: TGTGCCAGCAGTTCCGGACTCTTGAAAGAGACCCAGTACTTC
CDR3aa: CASSSGLLKETQYF
abundance: .
j_gene: TRBJ2-5
len: 14
v_gene: TRBV12-3/TRBV12-4
d_gene: .

CDR3nt: TGTGCCACCAGCAGGGGACTGAAGTATGGCTACACCTTC
CDR3aa: CATSRGLKYGYTF
abundance: few
j_gene: TRBJ1-2
len: 13
v_gene: TRBV15
d_gene: .

CDR3nt: TGCGCCAGCAGCACTGGGGGCGGCACCGGGGAGCTGTTTTTT
CDR3aa: CASSTGGGTGELFF
abundance: few
j_gene: TRBJ2-2
len: 14
v_gene: TRBV5-1
d_gene: .

CDR3nt: TGTGCCAGCAGCTTAGTAAGGACAGTGACATCCTACGAGCAGTACTTC
CDR3aa: CASSLVRTVTSYEQYF
abundance: .
j_gene: TRBJ2-7
len: 16
v_gene: TRBV7-2
d_gene: .

CDR3nt: TGCAGCGTTGCCGGGGGTAAGACAGGGATTCAAGAGACCCAGTACTTC
CDR3aa: CSVAGGKTGIQETQYF
abundance: .
j_gene: TRBJ2-5
len: 16
v_gene: TRBV29-1
d_gene: .

CDR3nt: TGTGCCAGCAGCTTCAGGGGGAATTTCCCAGGGAAAGATACGCAGTATTTT
CDR3aa: CASSFRGNFPGKDTQYF
abundance: few
j_gene: TRBJ2-3
len: 17
v_gene: TRBV13
d_gene: TRBD1

CDR3nt: TGCAGTGCTGGGGGGGGACAGGGTGGGCTCCGGGAGCTGTTTTTT
CDR3aa: CSAGGGQGGLRELFF
abundance: few
j_gene: TRBJ2-2
len: 15
v_gene: TRBV20-1
d_gene: TRBD1

CDR3nt: TGTGCCAGCTCACGGGGACAGGGATTTTCCTACGAGCAGTACTTC
CDR3aa: CASSRGQGFSYEQYF
abundance: few
j_gene: TRBJ2-7
len: 15
v_gene: TRBV18
d_gene: TRBD1

CDR3nt: TGCGCCAGCAGCTCCTTTACCGGGGAGCTGTTTTTT
CDR3aa: CASSSFTGELFF
abundance: few
j_gene: TRBJ2-2
len: 12
v_gene: TRBV5-1
d_gene: .

CDR3nt: TGTGCCAGCAGTTCCCGGGGAGAGCTTTATGAGCAGTTCTTC
CDR3aa: CASSSRGELYEQFF
abundance: .
j_gene: TRBJ2-1
len: 14
v_gene: TRBV12-3/TRBV12-4
d_gene: .

CDR3nt: TGCAGCTCCGCCTCGGCCGGCCGGTACGAGACCCAGTACTTC
CDR3aa: CSSASAGRYETQYF
abundance: .
j_gene: TRBJ2-5
len: 14
v_gene: TRBV29-1
d_gene: .

CDR3nt: TGTGCCAGCAGTCACCGGACAGGGGTCCGGGACACTGAAGCTTTCTTT
CDR3aa: CASSHRTGVRDTEAFF
abundance: few
j_gene: TRBJ1-1
len: 16
v_gene: TRBV12-3/TRBV12-4
d_gene: TRBD1

CDR3nt: TGTGCCAGCAGCCCGACCGGGACAGGGACCTACGAGCAGTACTTC
CDR3aa: CASSPTGTGTYEQYF
abundance: .
j_gene: TRBJ2-7
len: 15
v_gene: TRBV11-3
d_gene: TRBD1

CDR3nt: TGCAGTGCTATACTAGCGGGTAGCACAGATACGCAGTATTTT
CDR3aa: CSAILAGSTDTQYF
abundance: few
j_gene: TRBJ2-3
len: 14
v_gene: TRBV20-1
d_gene: TRBD2

CDR3nt: TGTGCCAGCAGCTTTGGCGGGACGGTGGGAGATACGCAGTATTTT
CDR3aa: CASSFGGTVGDTQYF
abundance: .
j_gene: TRBJ2-3
len: 15
v_gene: TRBV7-9
d_gene: .

CDR3nt: TGCAGCGTGGCCGGGAACAAACGGGGCGAGACCCAGTACTTC
CDR3aa: CSVAGNKRGETQYF
abundance: .
j_gene: TRBJ2-5
len: 14
v_gene: TRBV29-1
d_gene: .

CDR3nt: TGCAGTGCTAGGCTAGCGGGAGGGAGTTTGTACGAGCAGTACTTC
CDR3aa: CSARLAGGSLYEQYF
abundance: .
j_gene: TRBJ2-7
len: 15
v_gene: TRBV20-1
d_gene: TRBD2

CDR3nt: TGTGCCATATCAGACGGGACTAGCGGAAACAATGAGCAGTTCTTC
CDR3aa: CAISDGTSGNNEQFF
abundance: .
j_gene: TRBJ2-1
len: 15
v_gene: TRBV27
d_gene: TRBD2

CDR3nt: TGTGCCAGCAGTTTGGGGGACGGCGAGCAGTACTTC
CDR3aa: CASSLGDGEQYF
abundance: few
j_gene: TRBJ2-7
len: 12
v_gene: TRBV27
d_gene: .

CDR3nt: TGTGCCAGCAGTTGGACTGTCTACGAGCAGTACTTC
CDR3aa: CASSWTVYEQYF
abundance: many
j_gene: TRBJ2-7
len: 12
v_gene: TRBV12-3/TRBV12-4
d_gene: .

CDR3nt: TGCAGTGCTAGTAACGCAACTAATGAAAAACTGTTTTTT
CDR3aa: CSASNATNEKLFF
abundance: few
j_gene: TRBJ1-4
len: 13
v_gene: TRBV20-1
d_gene: .

CDR3nt: TGCGCCAGCAGTCCGGGCCTTGGCAGCAATCAGCCCCAGCATTTT
CDR3aa: CASSPGLGSNQPQHF
abundance: many
j_gene: TRBJ1-5
len: 15
v_gene: TRBV5-1
d_gene: .

CDR3nt: TGCGCCAGCAGTGGGCTAGCGGGGGGGCGGCCAGATACGCAGTATTTT
CDR3aa: CASSGLAGGRPDTQYF
abundance: few
j_gene: TRBJ2-3
len: 16
v_gene: TRBV10-2
d_gene: TRBD2

CDR3nt: TGCGCCAGCAGCCCCTTTACTAGCGGGTTCTTCGGGGAGTATTTT
CDR3aa: CASSPFTSGFFGEYF
abundance: .
j_gene: TRBJ2-3
len: 15
v_gene: TRBV4-1
d_gene: TRBD2

CDR3nt: TGCGCCAGCAGCTACTACCGACCCTCCAGCGGGGGAGACAATGAGCAGTTCTTC
CDR3aa: CASSYYRPSSGGDNEQFF
abundance: many
j_gene: TRBJ2-1
len: 18
v_gene: TRBV5-1
d_gene: TRBD2

CDR3nt: TGCAGTGTAATACAGGGTTTAGAGACCCAGTACTTC
CDR3aa: CSVIQGLETQYF
abundance: few
j_gene: TRBJ2-5
len: 12
v_gene: TRBV20-1
d_gene: .

CDR3nt: TGTGCCAGGCAGCTTGACCGCTCTGGGGCCAACGTCCTGACTTTC
CDR3aa: CARQLDRSGANVLTF
abundance: .
j_gene: TRBJ2-6
len: 15
v_gene: TRBV2
d_gene: .

CDR3nt: TGCAGTGCTAGGCCTACAGGGGCCCCGAGGGCCAACGTCCTGACTTTC
CDR3aa: CSARPTGAPRANVLTF
abundance: .
j_gene: TRBJ2-6
len: 16
v_gene: TRBV20-1
d_gene: TRBD1

CDR3nt: TGCAGCGTCTGGTACGAGACCCAGTACTTC
CDR3aa: CSVWYETQYF
abundance: .
j_gene: TRBJ2-5
len: 10
v_gene: TRBV29-1
d_gene: .

CDR3nt: TGCTGTGCTAGGGGTCTAGCGGGGGGCCGGCGGTACGAGCAGTACTTC
CDR3aa: CCARGLAGGRRYEQYF
abundance: .
j_gene: TRBJ2-7
len: 16
v_gene: TRBV20-1
d_gene: TRBD2

CDR3nt: TGTGCCAGCAGTTTATCGACTCCCGGGTCGACCCTGAACACTGAAGCTTTCTTT
CDR3aa: CASSLSTPGSTLNTEAFF
abundance: few
j_gene: TRBJ1-1
len: 18
v_gene: TRBV27
d_gene: .

CDR3nt: TGTGCCAGCAGTCCTGTAGCGGAATCCAATGAGCAGTTCTTC
CDR3aa: CASSPVAESNEQFF
abundance: few
j_gene: TRBJ2-1
len: 14
v_gene: TRBV12-3/TRBV12-4
d_gene: .